These T cell receptor beta chains were read from a single sample in a study of radiation and T cells in renal cell carcinoma. The assay was immunoSEQ multiplex PCR, and TCRdb's table has in-frame clones only and misses some. The profile shows about 130,000 clones, more than 80% of them singletons. Material: blood, obtained from a patient whose treatment included radiotherapy and nephrectomy. The receptors were gathered from a woman aged 60-70 years with renal cell carcinoma. The conserved cysteine and the conserved F or W are not part of the CDR3 here.

TRBJ1-2	TRBV2	ASSRLGPLANYGYT
TRBJ1-2	TRBV6-5	ASSSAGYGYT
TRBJ2-7	TRBV4-1	ASSQDEVEQY
TRBJ1-1	TRBV6-1	ASTIGLNTEAF
TRBJ2-7	TRBV4-3	ASSQDTGKGSEQY
TRBJ2-2	TRBV7-2	ASSLEAGKGGGELF
TRBJ2-3	TRBV6-4	ASRGQGLTTDTQY
TRBJ1-6	TRBV4-1	ASSQGQDSPLH
TRBJ1-2	TRBV2	ASSESGAGYGYT
TRBJ1-6	TRBV5-1	ASSPNPFPMGVENSPLH
TRBJ1-6	TRBV2	ASKTGTGGNSPLH
TRBJ1-1	TRBV7-9	ASSLALDGNTEAF
TRBJ1-1	TRBV9	ASSPRPGETEAF
TRBJ2-4	TRBV27	ASSSRGTGKNIQY
TRBJ2-1	TRBV27	ASSLKGGGYNEQF
TRBJ2-2	TRBV7-2	AWKAGRPGELF
TRBJ1-3	TRBV29-1	SAGDSSGNTIY
TRBJ1-5	TRBV2	ASTGTPSNQPQH
TRBJ2-5	TRBV11-2	ASSPQAGALGETQY
TRBJ2-2	TRBV5-6	ASSLGLAGELF
TRBJ1-1	TRBV9	ASSVARNSEAF
TRBJ2-1	TRBV27	ASSPEGLSYNEQF
TRBJ1-3	TRBV5-4	ASSRDGSGNTIY
TRBJ2-7	TRBV4-1	ASSQERFAGEQY
TRBJ2-7	TRBV6-5	ASSYGPGVSYEQY
TRBJ1-4	TRBV5-4	ASSLDGVDEKLF
TRBJ1-2	TRBV7-2	ASSPDRDYGYT
TRBJ2-5	TRBV10-3	AISESGVETQY
TRBJ2-1	TRBV5-1	ASSSRLPGQGYNEQF
TRBJ2-7	TRBV2	ASSKPTGENEQY
TRBJ1-1	TRBV2	ASSGKMNTEAF
TRBJ2-2	TRBV9	ASSVVVSGRASGELF